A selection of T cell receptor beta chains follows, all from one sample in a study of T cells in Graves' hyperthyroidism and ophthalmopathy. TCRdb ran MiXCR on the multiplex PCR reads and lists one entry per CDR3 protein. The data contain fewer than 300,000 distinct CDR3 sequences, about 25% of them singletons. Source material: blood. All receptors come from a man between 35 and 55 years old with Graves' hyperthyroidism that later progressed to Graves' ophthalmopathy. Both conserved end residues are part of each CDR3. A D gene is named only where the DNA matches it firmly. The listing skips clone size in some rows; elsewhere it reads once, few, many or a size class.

CASSEGIALYNSPLHF,TGTGCCAGCAGTGAGGGGATAGCCCTCTATAATTCACCCCTCCACTTT,TRBV6-1,-,many,TRBJ1-6
CASSTATVRDTQYF,TGTGCCAGCAGTACCGCGACAGTGAGGGATACGCAGTATTTT,TRBV6-1,-,-,TRBJ2-3
CAISWSSDTGELFF,TGTGCCATCAGTTGGTCCTCGGACACCGGGGAGCTGTTTTTT,TRBV10-3,-,many,TRBJ2-2
CAWTTGLQETQYF,TGTGCCTGGACAACAGGGCTACAAGAGACCCAGTACTTC,TRBV30,-,many,TRBJ2-5
CAISDSAQGKGQPQHF,TGTGCCATCAGTGACTCGGCACAGGGAAAGGGTCAGCCCCAGCATTTT,TRBV10-3,-,few,TRBJ1-5
CASSQGGQQWTEAFF,TGTGCCAGCAGCCAGGGCGGACAGCAGTGGACTGAAGCTTTCTTT,TRBV6-1,-,many,TRBJ1-1
CASSQERGPGTEAFF,TGTGCCAGCAGCCAAGAGAGGGGTCCAGGCACTGAAGCTTTCTTT,TRBV14,-,many,TRBJ1-1
CASSLIARQLTQETQYF,TGTGCCAGCAGCTTAATCGCCCGCCAGCTAACGCAAGAGACCCAGTACTTC,TRBV11-2,-,many,TRBJ2-5
CASSSQGHTEAFF,TGTGCCAGCAGTTCTCAGGGGCACACTGAAGCTTTCTTT,TRBV6-5,-,-,TRBJ1-1
CASSNPQITPRTVRDTQYF,TGTGCCAGCAGCAACCCTCAGATTACACCCAGGACAGTTAGAGATACGCAGTATTTT,TRBV7-3,-,many,TRBJ2-3
CASSLLANQETQYF,TGTGCCAGCAGCTTGTTGGCCAACCAAGAGACCCAGTACTTC,TRBV5-5,-,many,TRBJ2-5
CASSLLGQGAYEQYF,TGCGCCAGCAGCTTGTTGGGACAGGGAGCCTACGAGCAGTACTTC,TRBV5-1,TRBD1,many,TRBJ2-7
CASSLESASNTEAFF,TGTGCCAGCAGCTTAGAATCGGCATCGAACACTGAAGCTTTCTTT,TRBV7-9,-,-,TRBJ1-1
CASSLPLKVETQYF,TGTGCCAGCAGTTTGCCCCTTAAGGTCGAGACCCAGTACTTC,TRBV12-3/TRBV12-4,-,few,TRBJ2-5
CASSQVPSGYVYTF,TGTGCCAGCAGCCAAGTCCCGTCGGGGTATGTCTACACCTTC,TRBV4-2,-,-,TRBJ1-2
CASSASLRAGETQYF,TGTGCCAGCAGCGCCAGTTTAAGGGCCGGGGAGACCCAGTACTTC,TRBV11-2,-,many,TRBJ2-5
CASSPRARGGETQYF,TGTGCCAGCAGCCCAAGGGCCCGGGGTGGAGAGACCCAGTACTTC,TRBV11-1,-,-,TRBJ2-5
CASSLVGRDLNTEAFF,TGTGCCAGCAGCTTAGTAGGGCGAGATCTGAACACTGAAGCTTTCTTT,TRBV7-2,-,many,TRBJ1-1
CASSQGEEASEQYF,TGTGCCAGCAGCCAAGGGGAGGAGGCTAGCGAGCAGTACTTC,TRBV3-1,-,many,TRBJ2-7
CASSRGPFTGENTEAFF,TGTGCCAGCTCACGGGGTCCTTTTACGGGGGAAAACACTGAAGCTTTCTTT,TRBV18,-,-,TRBJ1-1
CASSIPGTVSSYEQYF,TGTGCCAGTAGTATACCCGGGACGGTAAGCTCCTACGAGCAGTACTTC,TRBV19,-,many,TRBJ2-7
CASSLVGGSGANVLTF,TGTGCCAGCAGCTTAGTCGGGGGTTCTGGGGCCAACGTCCTGACTTTC,TRBV11-1,-,few,TRBJ2-6
CASSQEFRGVGGNTIYF,TGTGCCAGCAGCCAAGAGTTCCGGGGGGTTGGGGGAAACACCATATATTTT,TRBV14,-,-,TRBJ1-3
CASSHTRSFEAFF,TGTGCCAGCAGCCACACCCGGAGTTTTGAAGCTTTCTTT,TRBV7-9,-,many,TRBJ1-1
CASSSHGTGGQEQYF,TGTGCCAGCAGTTCCCACGGGACAGGGGGTCAAGAGCAGTACTTC,TRBV6-5,TRBD1,few,TRBJ2-7
CASSLRDAGDGYTF,TGTGCCAGCAGCTTAAGGGATGCGGGAGATGGCTACACCTTC,TRBV11-2,-,once,TRBJ1-2
CASSRTTNTEAFF,TGTGCCAGCAGCCGGACAACTAACACTGAAGCTTTCTTT,TRBV6-1,-,-,TRBJ1-1
CASSARRLKGHF,TGTGCCAGCAGCGCCCGCAGGTTGAAGGGTCATTTT,TRBV28,-,-,TRBJ1-5
CASSLFGLSGANVLTF,TGTGCCAGTAGTTTATTCGGCCTCTCTGGGGCCAACGTCCTGACTTTC,TRBV19,-,many,TRBJ2-6
CASSFSGRVYGYTF,TGTGCCAGCAGTTTTTCAGGCAGGGTCTATGGCTACACCTTC,TRBV27,-,many,TRBJ1-2
CSVDPEGQETQYF,TGCAGCGTTGATCCAGAGGGTCAAGAGACCCAGTACTTC,TRBV29-1,-,once,TRBJ2-5
CASRRSGRWSYEQYF,TGTGCCAGTAGGAGAAGCGGGAGATGGTCCTACGAGCAGTACTTC,TRBV19,TRBD2,many,TRBJ2-7
CATSRGSSGRWETQYF,TGTGCCACCAGCAGAGGATCTAGCGGGAGGTGGGAGACCCAGTACTTC,TRBV15,TRBD2,-,TRBJ2-5
CASSVTTGTEAFF,TGCGCCAGCTCGGTGACCACCGGGACTGAAGCTTTCTTT,TRBV5-1,-,many,TRBJ1-1
CSARDFGQSMNTEAFF,TGCAGTGCTAGAGACTTCGGACAAAGCATGAACACTGAAGCTTTCTTT,TRBV20-1,-,many,TRBJ1-1
CASSEGQGYQPQHF,TGTGCCAGCAGTGAAGGACAGGGCTATCAGCCCCAGCATTTT,TRBV6-1,TRBD1,-,TRBJ1-5
CASSSFPRTSGRQETQYF,TGTGCCAGCAGCTCTTTCCCCCGGACTAGCGGGAGGCAGGAGACCCAGTACTTC,TRBV11-2,TRBD2,-,TRBJ2-5
CASSIQRESTGELFF,TGTGCCAGTAGTATCCAGCGGGAGAGCACCGGGGAGCTGTTTTTT,TRBV19,TRBD2,-,TRBJ2-2
CASSLSPYGNIQYF,TGCGCCAGCAGCTTGTCTCCTTATGGCAACATTCAGTACTTC,TRBV5-1,-,-,TRBJ2-4
CASSLLGGGLNTGELFF,TGTGCCAGCAGCCTACTTGGAGGGGGGCTGAACACCGGGGAGCTGTTTTTT,TRBV11-2,-,many,TRBJ2-2
CASSLGGNLAIHEQYF,TGCGCCAGCAGCTTGGGAGGGAACCTAGCGATCCACGAGCAGTACTTC,TRBV5-1,-,many,TRBJ2-7
CSARGAAGGRIYGYTF,TGCAGTGCTAGAGGGGCCGCAGGGGGCAGGATCTATGGCTACACCTTC,TRBV20-1,TRBD1,many,TRBJ1-2
CASSHTTGGANTEAFF,TGTGCCAGCAGTCATACGACAGGGGGAGCGAACACTGAAGCTTTCTTT,TRBV11-2,TRBD1,few,TRBJ1-1
CASSFPNFQPQHF,TGTGCCAGCAGTTTCCCAAACTTTCAGCCCCAGCATTTT,TRBV28,-,-,TRBJ1-5
CSVAQVSSGNTIYF,TGCAGCGTGGCCCAGGTTAGCTCTGGAAACACCATATATTTT,TRBV29-1,-,many,TRBJ1-3
CASSLQGDGETQYF,TGTGCCAGCAGCTTACAGGGAGATGGGGAGACCCAGTACTTC,TRBV7-2,-,many,TRBJ2-5
CASSLGTRANTEAFF,TGTGCCAGCAGCTTAGGAACCAGGGCGAACACTGAAGCTTTCTTT,TRBV11-3,-,many,TRBJ1-1
CASKTLGLTLKETQYF,TGTGCCAGCAAAACGTTGGGACTTACACTTAAAGAGACCCAGTACTTC,TRBV6-2/TRBV6-3,-,many,TRBJ2-5
CASSQISSGELFF,TGTGCCAGCAGCCAAATTTCCTCCGGGGAGCTGTTTTTT,TRBV4-2,-,many,TRBJ2-2
CASSSAGTGTYEQYF,TGTGCCAGCAGTTCGGCAGGGACAGGGACCTACGAGCAGTACTTC,TRBV27,TRBD1,many,TRBJ2-7
CASTGQGRSGANVLTF,TGTGCCAGTACAGGACAGGGCCGCTCTGGGGCCAACGTCCTGACTTTC,TRBV19,TRBD1,few,TRBJ2-6
CASSIATAGVQPQHF,TGTGCCAGTAGTATAGCCACGGCAGGGGTTCAGCCCCAGCATTTT,TRBV19,-,many,TRBJ1-5
CASSFFGQSEAFF,TGTGCCAGCAGTTTTTTTGGGCAGTCTGAAGCTTTCTTT,TRBV12-3/TRBV12-4,-,-,TRBJ1-1
CASTSGRQINQPQHF,TGTGCCAGTACCTCCGGGAGACAAATTAATCAGCCCCAGCATTTT,TRBV19,-,-,TRBJ1-5